The subject of this entry is one TCR beta chain. As yet, its antigen is unknown. This entry is derived from a study of cytomegalovirus exposure and HLA in healthy donors. Study context: Approximately 190 million T cells yielded about 120 million unique TCR beta sequences, as an earlier analysis found.

Whole-study findings and limits: Later, TCR association rates were found to vary by HLA locus, highest for DRB1 and lowest for HLA-C. Beyond CMV serostatus, there was no information to go on about immune exposure. Productive rates of about 87% or about 30% were seen for most TCR beta V segments in an earlier analysis.

The PCR ran on 60 Vbeta and 13 Jbeta primers. Only in-frame clones appear in the TCRdb table, and some are missing; sequencing was by immunoSEQ multiplex PCR. Of over 100,000 clones listed, approximately 80% are singletons. CDR3 size: 13 residues. From germline, CDR1 is SNHLY and CDR2 FYNNEI. Trimming at V came to 6 bases and at J to 4 bases, leaving 4 bases not matched to a gene. This chain links TRBV2 with TRBJ2-3, with 7 positions matching TRBD1. Specimen: PBMCs. The receptor was isolated from a young woman in good health and CMV-seropositive. In nucleotides, the CDR3 is TGTGCCAGCAGCGTCACAGGGGCAGATACGCAGTATTTT. Its protein is CASSVTGADTQYF.